This T cell receptor beta chain came from a study of identical twins. TCRdb reprocessed the 5' RACE reads via MiXCR and lists one record per CDR3 protein. The table shows around 960,000 distinct CDR3 sequences, with approximately 13% occurring only once. On this clonotype itself: Its specificity is unknown.

Whole-study findings and limits: Among beta out-of-frame sequences, excess sharing between twins appeared weaker.

In germline, CDR1 is LGHDT, CDR2 YNNKEL (reference sequence). This CDR3 comprises 14 residues. V gave up 1 base and J gave up 4 bases, with 7 bases separating them. These data were likewise used in another study, on yellow fever vaccine responses in identical twins.

The chain has TRBV3-1 and TRBJ2-2, with no clear D. The receptor was derived from a woman aged 18-35 years in good health. Sequencing input: PBMCs. The CDR3 region has the DNA TGTGCCAGCAGCCAAGGTATCATCACCGGGGAGCTGTTTTTT. Amino acids: CASSQGIITGELFF. Full variable domain (missing parts from reference TRBV3-1 and TRBJ2-2): DTAVSQTPKYLVTQMGNDKSIKCEQNLGHDTMYWYKQDSKKFLKIMFSYNNKELIINETVPNRFSPKSPDKAHLNLHINSLELGDSAVYFCASSQGIITGELFFGEGSRLTVL.